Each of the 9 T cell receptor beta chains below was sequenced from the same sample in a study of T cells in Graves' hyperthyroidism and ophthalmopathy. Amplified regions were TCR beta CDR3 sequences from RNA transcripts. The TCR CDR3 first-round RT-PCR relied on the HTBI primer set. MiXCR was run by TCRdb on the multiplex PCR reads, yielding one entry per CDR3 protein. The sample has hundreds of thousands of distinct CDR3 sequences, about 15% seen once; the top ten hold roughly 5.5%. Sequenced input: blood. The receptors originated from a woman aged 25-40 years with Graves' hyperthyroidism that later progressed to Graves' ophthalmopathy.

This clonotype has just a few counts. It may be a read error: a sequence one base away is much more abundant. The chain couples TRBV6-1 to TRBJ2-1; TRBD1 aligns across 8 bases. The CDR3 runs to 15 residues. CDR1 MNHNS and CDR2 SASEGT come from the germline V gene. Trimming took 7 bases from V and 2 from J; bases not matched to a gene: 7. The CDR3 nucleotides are TGTGCCAGCAATAGCCGGGGACAGGCCTACAATGAGCAGTTCTTC. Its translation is CASNSRGQAYNEQFF.

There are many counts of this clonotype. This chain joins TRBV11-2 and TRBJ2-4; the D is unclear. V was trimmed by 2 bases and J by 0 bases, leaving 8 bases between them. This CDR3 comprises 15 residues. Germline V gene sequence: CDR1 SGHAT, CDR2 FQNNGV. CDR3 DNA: TGTGCCAGCAGCTTAAGGGCACTAGCCAAAAACATTCAGTACTTC. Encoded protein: CASSLRALAKNIQYF.

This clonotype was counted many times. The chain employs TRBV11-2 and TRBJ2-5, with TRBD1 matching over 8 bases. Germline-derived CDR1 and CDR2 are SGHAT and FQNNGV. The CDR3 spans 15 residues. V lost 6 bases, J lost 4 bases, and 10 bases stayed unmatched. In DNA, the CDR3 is TGTGCCAGCAGGATCGCATACAGGGGGAGAGAGACCCAGTACTTC. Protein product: CASRIAYRGRETQYF.

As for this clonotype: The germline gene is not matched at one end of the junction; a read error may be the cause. The chain's CDR3 is CPSSRGDATGYTF. CDR3 bases: TGTCCCAGCAGCCGGGGGGACGCCACTGGCTACACCTTC. This rearrangement joins TRBV7-2 to TRBJ1-2; TRBD1 is a possible D gene (5 bases). The CDR3 is 13 residues long. Per the germline V gene, CDR1 is SGHTA and CDR2 is FQGNSA.

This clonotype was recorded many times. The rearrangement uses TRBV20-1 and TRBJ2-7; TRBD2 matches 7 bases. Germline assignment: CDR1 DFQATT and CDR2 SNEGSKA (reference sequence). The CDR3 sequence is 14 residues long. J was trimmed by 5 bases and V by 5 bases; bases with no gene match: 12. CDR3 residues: CSASRQPAGDEQYF. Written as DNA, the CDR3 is TGCAGTGCTTCAAGACAACCCGCGGGGGACGAGCAGTACTTC.

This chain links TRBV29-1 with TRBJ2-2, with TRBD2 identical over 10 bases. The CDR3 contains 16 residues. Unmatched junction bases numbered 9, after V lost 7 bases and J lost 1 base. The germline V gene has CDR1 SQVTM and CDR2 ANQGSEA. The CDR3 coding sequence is TGCAGCGCTCTCTCCCCTAGCGGGGGGAACACCGGGGAGCTGTTTTTT. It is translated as CSALSPSGGNTGELFF.

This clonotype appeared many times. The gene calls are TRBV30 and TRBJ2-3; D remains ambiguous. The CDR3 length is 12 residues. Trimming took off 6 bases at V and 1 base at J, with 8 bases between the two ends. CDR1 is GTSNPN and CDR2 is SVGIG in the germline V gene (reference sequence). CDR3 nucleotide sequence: TGTGCCTGCACAAGAGGCACAGATACGCAGTATTTT. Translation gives CACTRGTDTQYF. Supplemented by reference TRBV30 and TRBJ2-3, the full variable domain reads SQTIHQWPATLVQPVGSPLSLECTVEGTSNPNLYWYRQAAGRGLQLLFYSVGIGQISSEVPQNLSASRPQDRQFILSSKKLLLSDSGFYLCACTRGTDTQYFGPGTRLTVL.

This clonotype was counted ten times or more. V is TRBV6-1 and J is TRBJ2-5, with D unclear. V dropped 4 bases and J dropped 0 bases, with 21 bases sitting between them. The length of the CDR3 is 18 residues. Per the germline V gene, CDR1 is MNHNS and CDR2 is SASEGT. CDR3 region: CASSGSPVGMGYQETQYF. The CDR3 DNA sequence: TGTGCCAGCAGTGGGTCCCCGGTTGGAATGGGGTACCAAGAGACCCAGTACTTC.

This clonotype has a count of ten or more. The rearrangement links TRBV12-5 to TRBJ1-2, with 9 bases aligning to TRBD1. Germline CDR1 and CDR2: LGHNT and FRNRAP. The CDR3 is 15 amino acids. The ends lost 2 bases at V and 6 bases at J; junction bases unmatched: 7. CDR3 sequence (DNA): TGTGCTAGTGGTTTGCCCGTAAACAGGGGGCATGGCTACACCTTC. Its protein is CASGLPVNRGHGYTF.